The present entry profiles one T cell receptor beta chain with its context. The data stem from a study of blood T cell repertoires in COVID-19. As for the study in general: Donors in the United States, Italy and Spain gave samples during acute or convalescent COVID-19. The cDNA or gDNA used as material had been derived from T cells, B-cell-depleted T cells, or PBMCs.

Original methodology: Reference gene primers were amplified, and this amplification served to estimate nucleated cell counts. Profiling relied on immunoSEQ multiplex PCR, and the TCRdb table lists in-frame clones only, not all of them. V and J calls and clone size are those listed in that table; D and trimming were worked out from the DNA. This table has about 60,000 clones, around 80% appearing once. This CDR3 spans 17 amino acids. Unmatched junction bases numbered 11, after V lost 10 bases and J lost 0 bases. The germline V gene encodes CDR1 MNHEY and CDR2 SMNVEV (reference sequence). The chain recombines TRBV27 with TRBJ2-1; 11 bases map to TRBD2. Specimen: peripheral blood. This receptor was taken from a woman aged 70-85 years with acute or convalescent COVID-19. This CDR3 reads CATKSQLAGDSYNEQFF. CDR3 in DNA: TGTGCCACCAAAAGCCAACTAGCGGGGGACTCCTACAATGAGCAGTTCTTC.